These 25 T cell receptor beta chains share one sample of origin, sequenced in a study of breast tumors, draining lymph nodes, adjacent tissues. TCRdb re-called the multiplex PCR reads through MiXCR, storing one row per CDR3 protein. This sample yields approximately 280,000 distinct CDR3 sequences, of which about 33% are seen a single time; more than 0.85% belongs to the top ten. Axillary draining lymph nodes of breast cancer patients supplied the node samples. The sample taken for sequencing was axillary lymph node tissue. The receptors shown here come from a female donor with breast cancer. Some clones in this sample may be carry-over from other donors' samples.

The sample holds many counts of this clonotype. The chain has TRBV7-8 and TRBJ2-1; D gene uncertain. The CDR3 spans 12 residues. Germline CDR1 and CDR2: SGHVS and FQNEAQ. The V and J ends lost 7 bases and 6 bases respectively, with 10 bases between them. As DNA, the CDR3 is TGTGCCAGCAACCCTCTTGGCAATGAGCAGTTCTTC. This gives the protein CASNPLGNEQFF. Complete variable domain (other parts from reference TRBV7-8 and TRBJ2-1): GAGVSQSPRYKVAKRGQDVALRCDPISGHVSLFWYQQALGQGPEFLTYFQNEAQLDKSGLPSDRFFAERPEGSVSTLKIQRTQQEDSAVYLCASNPLGNEQFFGPGTRLTVL.

In its sample, this clonotype was seen many times. The rearrangement uses TRBV5-4 and TRBJ2-3, with 8 bases matching TRBD2. Trimming took 2 bases from V and 0 from J; bases not matched to a gene: 2. Per germline, CDR1 SGHNT and CDR2 YYREEE (reference sequence). This CDR3 comprises 15 residues. CDR3 sequence (DNA): TGTGCCAGCAGCTTAAAGCGGGAGAGCACAGATACGCAGTATTTT. This sequence encodes CASSLKRESTDTQYF.

This rearrangement joins TRBV5-4 to TRBJ1-2; perhaps TRBD1 as D (5 bases). The CDR3 loop spans 14 amino acids. The V end was cut by 0 bases, the J end by 2 bases, with 8 bases between. Germline assignment: CDR1 SGHNT and CDR2 YYREEE (reference sequence). Written as DNA, the CDR3 is TGTGCCAGCAGCTTGGGCAGGGTGAACTATGGCTACACCTTC. It translates to CASSLGRVNYGYTF. Looking up the rest from reference TRBV5-4 and TRBJ1-2 gives the full variable domain: ETGVTQSPTHLIKTRGQQVTLRCSSQSGHNTVSWYQQALGQGPQFIFQYYREEENGRGNFPPRFSGLQFPNYSSELNVNALELDDSALYLCASSLGRVNYGYTFGSGTRLTVV.

This clonotype was observed many times. CDR3 sequence (DNA): TGTGCCAGCAGTTTGTACAGGGGCAGCAATCAGCCCCAGCATTTT. Its protein is CASSLYRGSNQPQHF. The chain carries TRBV28 and TRBJ1-5, with 7 bases that match TRBD1. J gave up 1 base and V 3 bases, and 3 bases lay outside the gene matches. The CDR3 runs to 15 residues. Germline CDR1 MDHEN, CDR2 SYDVKM.

Many counts were recorded for this clonotype. The CDR3 is CASSPWTSGREQFF. As DNA, the CDR3 is TGTGCCAGCAGCCCTTGGACTAGCGGGAGAGAGCAGTTCTTC. The chain has TRBV7-6 and TRBJ2-1, with 13 bases fitting TRBD2. CDR3 size: 14 residues. V lost 5 bases to trimming and J lost 10 bases; unmatched junction nucleotides: 5. Germline CDR1 reads SGHVS; CDR2 reads FNYEAQ.

This clonotype was counted ten times or more. The rearrangement uses TRBV5-1 and TRBJ1-4; 10 nucleotides align to TRBD1. Trimming took 4 bases from V and 7 from J; bases not matched to a gene: 7. Germline CDR1 SGHRS, CDR2 YFSETQ. The CDR3 sequence is 15 residues long. CDR3 nucleotide sequence: TGCGCCAGCAGCCTAACCTGGACAGGGGGTGAAAAACTGTTTTTT. Amino acid sequence: CASSLTWTGGEKLFF.

This clonotype was recorded many times. The V call is TRBV20-1, the J call TRBJ1-6; TRBD1 matches 8 bases. The ends lost 4 bases at V and 6 bases at J; junction bases unmatched: 8. The CDR3 consists of 15 residues. Germline V lookup: CDR1 DFQATT, CDR2 SNEGSKA (reference sequence). The CDR3 sequence is CSAKVADRANSPLHF. CDR3 DNA: TGCAGTGCTAAGGTGGCGGACAGGGCTAATTCACCCCTCCACTTT.

This clonotype was counted ten times or more. The rearrangement links TRBV24-1 to TRBJ2-3; D not certain. V was shortened by 6 bases and J by 1 base, with 10 bases between the two germline ends. CDR1 KGHDR and CDR2 SFDVKD come from the germline V gene. This CDR3 comprises 14 residues. In DNA, the CDR3 is TGTGCCACCAGTAGGCAGAGTGGCACAGATACGCAGTATTTT. Encoded protein: CATSRQSGTDTQYF.

This clonotype was counted ten times or more. This chain uses TRBV12-3 or TRBV12-4 with TRBJ2-1, with TRBD2 matching over 9 bases. This CDR3 has 14 amino acids. Unmatched junction bases numbered 8, after V lost 6 bases and J lost 8 bases. The CDR3, as DNA: TGTGCCAGCAGAATATCTAGCGGGAAGGATGAGCAGTTCTTC. Translating it yields CASRISSGKDEQFF.

This clonotype appeared a few times. J is TRBJ2-3 and V is TRBV6-1, with 9 bases lining up with TRBD2. This CDR3 comprises 14 residues. Germline values: CDR1 MNHNS, CDR2 SASEGT. The ends lost 6 bases at V and 4 bases at J; junction bases unmatched: 5. CDR3 in DNA: TGTGCCAGCAGCGGCGGGAGGGCCTCAGATACGCAGTATTTT. Translated: CASSGGRASDTQYF.

Points on this clonotype: A clone one base away is much larger, so this may be a read error. The chain has TRBV9 and TRBJ2-1, with no clear D. Germline V gives CDR1 SGDLS, CDR2 YYNGEE. The CDR3 totals 16 residues. The CDR3 nucleotides read TGTGCCAGCAGCGTAGGGGCGGCAAGCTCCTACAATGCGCAGTTCTTC. Encoded protein: CASSVGAASSYNAQFF. The complete variable domain, with remaining parts taken from reference TRBV9 and TRBJ2-1, reads DSGVTQTPKHLITATGQRVTLRCSPRSGDLSVYWYQQSLDQGLQFLIQYYNGEERAKGNILERFSAQQFPDLHSELNLSSLELGDSALYFCASSVGAASSYNAQFFGPGTRLTVL.

This clonotype has a handful of counts. The CDR3 ends on some other residue instead of the conserved phenylalanine or tryptophan, so this is likely a read error. J is TRBJ2-5 and V is TRBV19, with D possibly TRBD1 on 6 matching bases. The germline V gene has CDR1 LNHDA and CDR2 SQIVND (reference sequence). Trimming took off 7 bases at V and 4 bases at J, with 22 bases between the two ends. The CDR3 runs 16 residues. Here the CDR3 DNA reads TGTGCCAGTAAAGGGTGGGGGCCAGGAATCGGAGAGACCCAGTACTCC. This gives the protein CASKGWGPGIGETQYS.

This clonotype occurred many times. At one of its ends the junction is not consistent with the germline gene, which may arise from a read error. The chain uses TRBV6-6 and TRBJ2-7, with TRBD2 matching 8 bases. Germline loops: CDR1 MNHNY, CDR2 SVGAGI (reference sequence). The CDR3 has 14 amino acids. CDR3 in DNA: TGTGCCAGCAGTCACTCGACGGGAGGGTACGAGCAGTACTTC. This translates into CASSHSTGGYEQYF.

This clonotype was counted many times. The rearrangement links TRBV30 to TRBJ1-2; D gene uncertain. V lost 0 bases and J 2 bases, leaving 10 bases between the germline ends. The CDR3 spans 14 residues. The germline V gene has CDR1 GTSNPN and CDR2 SVGIG (reference sequence). The CDR3, as DNA: TGTGCCTGGAGTGTACCCGGTCGAAACTATGGCTACACCTTC. Its translation: CAWSVPGRNYGYTF.

As regards this clonotype: A read error may explain this, as a much larger clone is one base away. The chain couples TRBV18 to TRBJ1-6; the D gene is possibly TRBD1 (5 bases). The V gene's germline CDR1 is KGHSH and CDR2 LQKENI. This CDR3 region has 14 residues. The CDR3 region has the DNA TGTGCCGGCTCACCCTCAGGGCGGAATTCACCCCTCCACTTT. It codes for CAGSPSGRNSPLHF.

J is TRBJ2-1 and V is TRBV28, with D perhaps matching TRBD1 (5 bases). CDR1 MDHEN and CDR2 SYDVKM come from the germline V gene. The CDR3 runs to 16 residues. The V and J ends lost 4 bases and 6 bases respectively, with 19 bases between them. This CDR3 is CASSSASPQGGNEQFF. CDR3 bases: TGTGCCAGCAGTTCGGCTAGTCCGCAGGGTGGCAATGAGCAGTTCTTC.

This clonotype turned up a few times. This may stem from a read error, because a much larger clone lies one nucleotide away. This chain links TRBV7-9 with TRBJ2-1; 8 bases line up with TRBD2. The germline V gene encodes CDR1 SEHNR and CDR2 FQNEAQ (reference sequence). The CDR3 contains 15 residues. CDR3 loop: CASSTRGGRLNEQLF. The CDR3 nucleotides are TGTGCCAGCAGCACTCGGGGCGGGAGGCTTAATGAGCAGCTCTTC.

The sample holds a few counts of this clonotype. A single base separates this from a much larger clone, so it may be a read error. V gene TRBV20-1 combines with J gene TRBJ2-7; D is perhaps TRBD2 (5 bases). From germline, CDR1 is DFQATT and CDR2 SNEGSKA (reference sequence). The CDR3 consists of 13 residues. The V gene lost 1 base and the J gene lost 6 bases, with 13 bases spanning the gap. CDR3 DNA: TGCAGTGCTAGAGGAGGGAGAAAGATCGAGCAGTACTTC. Its translation is CSARGGRKIEQYF.

The chain joins TRBV2 to TRBJ2-5, with 11 nucleotides matching TRBD1. V shed 1 base and J 4 bases; nucleotides not matched to a gene: 8. The length of the CDR3 is 17 residues. In germline, CDR1 is SNHLY, CDR2 FYNNEI. CDR3 bases: TGTGCCAGCAGTGAAGGGGGGACAGGGGGGAGTCCAGAGACCCAGTACTTC. It translates to CASSEGGTGGSPETQYF.

The V gene is TRBV29-1, the J gene TRBJ2-3; possibly TRBD2 for D (6 bases). The CDR3 consists of 15 residues. Germline V gene lookup returns CDR1 SQVTM and CDR2 ANQGSEA. V shed 4 bases and J shed 11 bases, with 25 bases lying between them. The CDR3 here is CSVATGTVIYNEQYF. CDR3 in DNA: TGCAGCGTTGCAACCGGGACTGTTATTTACAATGAGCAGTATTTT.

A word on this clonotype: Given a much more abundant clone one base away, this may be a read error. The chain links TRBV6-5 to TRBJ2-1, with TRBD1 matching 9 bases. Germline CDR1 reads MNHEY; CDR2 reads SVGAGI. The V and J ends lost 5 bases and 9 bases, in that order; junction bases with no gene match: 11. The CDR3 is 15 amino acids. In DNA, the CDR3 is TGTGCCAGCAGTAGGGGGACAGGGTCGAACAGTGAGCAGTTCTTC. Amino acid sequence: CASSRGTGSNSEQFF.

This clonotype has a count of ten or more. This chain links TRBV14 with TRBJ2-1; perhaps D is TRBD1 or TRBD2 (5 bases each). Trimming stripped 8 bases from V and 0 bases from J, with 5 bases between. Per the germline V gene, CDR1 is SGHDN and CDR2 is FVKESK. The CDR3 contains 12 residues. The CDR3 nucleotides read TGTGCCAGCGGGGGCTCCTACAATGAGCAGTTCTTC. Amino acids: CASGGSYNEQFF.

Comments on this clonotype: A read error may be the cause here, since a much bigger clone is one base away. DNA for the CDR3: TGTGCCAGCAGCTTTGTAGGGGCCGAGCGGTACTTC. It yields the protein CASSFVGAERYF. The chain recombines TRBV5-4 with TRBJ2-7, with a possible D match to TRBD1 (5 bases). Germline V lookup: CDR1 SGHNT, CDR2 YYREEE (reference sequence). There are 12 residues in the CDR3. The whole variable domain, remainder taken from reference TRBV5-4 and TRBJ2-7, is ETGVTQSPTHLIKTRGQQVTLRCSSQSGHNTVSWYQQALGQGPQFIFQYYREEENGRGNFPPRFSGLQFPNYSSELNVNALELDDSALYLCASSFVGAERYFGPGTRLTVT.

In regard to this clonotype: Possible read error: a much larger clone is one base away. This chain connects TRBV19 to TRBJ2-1, with TRBD2 as a possible D gene (6 bases). The length of the CDR3 is 16 residues. Germline V lookup: CDR1 LNHDA, CDR2 SQIVND (reference sequence). CDR3 DNA: TGTGCCGGTAGTATGGCGGTGTCGGGACTGAACAATGAGCAGTTCTTC. This gives the protein CAGSMAVSGLNNEQFF.

This clonotype was counted at least ten times. The V gene is TRBV18, the J gene TRBJ2-5; D ambiguous. CDR3 length: 12 amino acids. The germline CDR1 and CDR2 sequences are KGHSH and LQKENI. The germline V and J ends were trimmed by 1 base and 2 bases, with 2 bases remaining between them. CDR3 protein: CASSPLQETQYF. In DNA form, the CDR3 reads TGTGCCAGCTCACCACTTCAAGAGACCCAGTACTTC.